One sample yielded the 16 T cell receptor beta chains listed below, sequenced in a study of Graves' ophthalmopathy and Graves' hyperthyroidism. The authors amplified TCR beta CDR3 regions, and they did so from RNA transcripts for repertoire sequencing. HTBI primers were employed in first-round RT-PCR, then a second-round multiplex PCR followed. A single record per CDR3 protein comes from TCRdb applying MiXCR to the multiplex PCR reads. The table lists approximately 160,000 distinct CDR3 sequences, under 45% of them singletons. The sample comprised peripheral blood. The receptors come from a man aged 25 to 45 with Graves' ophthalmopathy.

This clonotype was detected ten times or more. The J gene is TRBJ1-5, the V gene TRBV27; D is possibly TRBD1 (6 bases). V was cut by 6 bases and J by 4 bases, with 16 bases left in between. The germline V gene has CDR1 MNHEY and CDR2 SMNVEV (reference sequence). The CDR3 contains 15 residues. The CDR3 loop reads CASSPYRALNQPQHF. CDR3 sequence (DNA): TGTGCCAGCAGCCCATACAGGGCCCTTAATCAGCCCCAGCATTTT.

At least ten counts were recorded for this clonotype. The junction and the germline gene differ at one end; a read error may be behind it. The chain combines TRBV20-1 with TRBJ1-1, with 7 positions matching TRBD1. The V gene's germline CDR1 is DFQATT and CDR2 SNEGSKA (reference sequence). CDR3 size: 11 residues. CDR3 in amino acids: CSAQGDTEAFF. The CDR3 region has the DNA TGCAGTGCGCAGGGGGACACCGAAGCTTTCTTT.

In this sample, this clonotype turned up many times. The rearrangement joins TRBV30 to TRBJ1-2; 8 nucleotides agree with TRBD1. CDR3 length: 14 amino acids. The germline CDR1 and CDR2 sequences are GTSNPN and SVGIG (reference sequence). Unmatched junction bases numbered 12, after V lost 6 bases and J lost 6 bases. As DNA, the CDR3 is TGTGCCTGTCAAAATTACAGGGGGACGAATGGCTACACCTTC. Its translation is CACQNYRGTNGYTF.

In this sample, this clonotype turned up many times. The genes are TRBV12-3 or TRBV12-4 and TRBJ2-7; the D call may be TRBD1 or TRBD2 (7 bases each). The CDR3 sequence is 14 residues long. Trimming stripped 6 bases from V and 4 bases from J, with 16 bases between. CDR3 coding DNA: TGTGCCAGCAGCCCAAACCAGGGGGGGTACGAGCAGTACTTC. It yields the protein CASSPNQGGYEQYF.

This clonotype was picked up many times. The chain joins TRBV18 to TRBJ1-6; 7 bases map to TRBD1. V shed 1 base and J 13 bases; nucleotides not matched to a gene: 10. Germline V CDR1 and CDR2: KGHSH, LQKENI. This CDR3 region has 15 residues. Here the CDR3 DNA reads TGTGCCAGCTCACCACAGGGGGCTAGCTACTCCCCCCTCCACTTT. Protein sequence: CASSPQGASYSPLHF.

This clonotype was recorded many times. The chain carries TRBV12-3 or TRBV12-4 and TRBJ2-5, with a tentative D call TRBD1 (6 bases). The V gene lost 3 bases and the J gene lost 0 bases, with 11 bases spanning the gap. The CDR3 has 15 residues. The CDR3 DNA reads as TGTGCCAGCAGTTTTTTGCCAGGGGACCAAGAGACCCAGTACTTC. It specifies CASSFLPGDQETQYF.

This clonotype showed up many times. CDR3 nucleotide sequence: TGTGCCAGCAGTGTACAGGGGGCTACCTACGAGCAGTACTTC. Protein product: CASSVQGATYEQYF. The rearrangement joins TRBV6-1 to TRBJ2-7; 9 positions agree with TRBD1. Germline V gene sequence: CDR1 MNHNS, CDR2 SASEGT. This CDR3 spans 14 amino acids. J was trimmed by 2 bases and V by 4 bases; bases with no gene match: 3.

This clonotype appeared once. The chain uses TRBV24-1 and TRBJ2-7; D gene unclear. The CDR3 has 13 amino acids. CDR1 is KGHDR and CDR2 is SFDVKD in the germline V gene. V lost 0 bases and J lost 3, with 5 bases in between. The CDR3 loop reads CATSDLRSYEQYF. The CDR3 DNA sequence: TGTGCCACCAGTGATTTGCGAAGCTACGAGCAGTACTTC.

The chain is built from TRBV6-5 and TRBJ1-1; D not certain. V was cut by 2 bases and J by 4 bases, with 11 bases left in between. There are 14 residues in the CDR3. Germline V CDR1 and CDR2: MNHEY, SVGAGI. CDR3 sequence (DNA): TGTGCCAGCAGTTACGGTCGTGTCTCCACTGAAGCTTTCTTT. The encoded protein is CASSYGRVSTEAFF.

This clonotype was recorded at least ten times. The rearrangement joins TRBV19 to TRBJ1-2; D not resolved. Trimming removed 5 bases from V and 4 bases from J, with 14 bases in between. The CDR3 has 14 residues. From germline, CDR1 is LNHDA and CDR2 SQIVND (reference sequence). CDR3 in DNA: TGTGCCAGTAGTCCGGGAGGGCCCCTCTATGGCTACACCTTC. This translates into CASSPGGPLYGYTF.

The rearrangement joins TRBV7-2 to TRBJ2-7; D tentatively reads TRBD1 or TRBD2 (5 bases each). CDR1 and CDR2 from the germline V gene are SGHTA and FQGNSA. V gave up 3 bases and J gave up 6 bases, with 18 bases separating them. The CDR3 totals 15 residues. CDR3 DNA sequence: TGTGCCAGCAGCTTTTTCGGGGACGGCCTACGCGAGCAGTACTTC. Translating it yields CASSFFGDGLREQYF.

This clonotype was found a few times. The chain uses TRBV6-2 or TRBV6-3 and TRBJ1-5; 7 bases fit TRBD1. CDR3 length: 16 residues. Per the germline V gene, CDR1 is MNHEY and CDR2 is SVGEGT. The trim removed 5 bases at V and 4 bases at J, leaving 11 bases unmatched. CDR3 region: CASSHRTDRANQPQHF. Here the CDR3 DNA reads TGTGCCAGCAGTCACCGAACCGACAGGGCGAATCAGCCCCAGCATTTT.

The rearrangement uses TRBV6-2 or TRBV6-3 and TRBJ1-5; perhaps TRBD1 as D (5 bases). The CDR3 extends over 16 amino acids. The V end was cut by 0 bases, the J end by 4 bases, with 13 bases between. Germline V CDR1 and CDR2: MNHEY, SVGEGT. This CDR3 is CASSYSRTGSNQPQHF. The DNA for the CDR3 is TGTGCCAGCAGTTACTCCCGTACAGGATCGAATCAGCCCCAGCATTTT.

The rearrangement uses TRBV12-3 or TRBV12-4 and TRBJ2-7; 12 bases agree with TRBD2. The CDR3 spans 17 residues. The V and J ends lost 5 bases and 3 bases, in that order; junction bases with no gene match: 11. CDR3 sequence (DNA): TGTGCCAGCAGTGAAGGAACTAGCGGGGGGATCGACTACGAGCAGTACTTC. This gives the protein CASSEGTSGGIDYEQYF.

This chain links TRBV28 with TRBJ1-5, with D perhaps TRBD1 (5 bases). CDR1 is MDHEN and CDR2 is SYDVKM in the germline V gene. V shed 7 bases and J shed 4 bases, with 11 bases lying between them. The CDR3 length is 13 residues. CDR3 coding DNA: TGTGCCAGCATGACCGCAGGGAATCAGCCCCAGCATTTT. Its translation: CASMTAGNQPQHF. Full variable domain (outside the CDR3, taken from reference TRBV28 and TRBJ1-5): DVKVTQSSRYLVKRTGEKVFLECVQDMDHENMFWYRQDPGLGLRLIYFSYDVKMKEKGDIPEGYSVSREKKERFSLILESASTNQTSMYLCASMTAGNQPQHFGDGTRLSIL.

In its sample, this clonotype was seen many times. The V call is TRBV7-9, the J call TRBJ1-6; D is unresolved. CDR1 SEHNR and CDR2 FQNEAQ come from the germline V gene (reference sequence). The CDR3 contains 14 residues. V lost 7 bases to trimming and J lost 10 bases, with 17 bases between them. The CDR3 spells CASTQLGGRSPLHF. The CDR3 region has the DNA TGTGCCAGCACCCAGCTAGGCGGTCGATCACCCCTCCACTTT.